The source of this T cell receptor beta chain is a study of sequential checkpoint blockade in melanoma. For the study at large: Patients were randomized 1:1 to nivolumab-then-ipilimumab or ipilimumab-then-nivolumab first-line. Each arm's sequence ended with maintenance nivolumab.

The CDR3 totals 15 residues. The germline gives CDR1 LGHNA, CDR2 YSLEER. V dropped 3 bases and J dropped 5; count of bases not matched to a gene: 3. Only in-frame clones appear in the TCRdb table, and some are missing; sequencing was by immunoSEQ multiplex PCR. The sample carries about 25,000 clones, 77% recorded once. This clone was detected once. Noted treatment: randomized to nivolumab then ipilimumab (arm A) or the reverse (arm B). None of the patients previously received DNA-damaging chemotherapy. PBMC sorting kept live CD3+CD8+ cells without CD19 or CD56. This sequence originates from a human donor with melanoma. The chain is built from TRBV4-3 and TRBJ2-2; 10 nucleotides agree with TRBD1. The specimen comprised CD8+ T cells sorted from blood (inferred from file names), sampled from a patient given nivolumab and ipilimumab in sequence. The CDR3 nucleotides read TGCGCCAGCAGCCAGCGGGACAGGGGTACCGGGGAGCTGTTTTTT. Amino acids: CASSQRDRGTGELFF.